This TCR beta chain originates from a study of cytomegalovirus exposure and HLA in healthy donors. Amplification used 60 Vbeta primers and 13 Jbeta primers. Clones were read by immunoSEQ multiplex PCR, and TCRdb kept only the in-frame ones, dropping some. The table includes about 160,000 clones, roughly 84% detected once. Germline CDR1 LGHNA, CDR2 YNFKEQ. The CDR3 has 15 residues. V lost 2 bases, J lost 6 bases, and 17 bases lay in between. The sequence derives from a man aged 18 to 35 in good health and CMV-seropositive. This chain uses TRBV4-2 with TRBJ2-7; D gene unclear. The sample taken for sequencing was PBMCs. CDR3 sequence reads: CASSQYDIAPSEQYF. Here the CDR3 DNA reads TGTGCCAGCAGCCAATATGATATAGCCCCTTCCGAGCAGTACTTC.